Presented here are 24 T cell receptor beta chains from one specimen sequenced in a study of blood T cells in healthy people across ages (dated by TCRdb to 2014 to 2015). The library was produced with 5' RACE. The sample was run on an Illumina HiSeq 2500. The second PCR ran for about 6 to 11 cycles and used a J-beta primer mix along with a sample-barcoded 5' primer. The public reads were reprocessed in TCRdb via fastp at Q25 and MiXCR, keeping in-frame beta chains. Every distinct CDR3 protein forms one entry, paired with its most common genes and DNA. The sample has about 620,000 distinct CDR3 sequences on record, approximately 21% of them singletons. The ten largest clones capture 3.6% of the sample. Sequenced input: blood. The origin of the receptors is a man between 65 and 85 years old in good health.

This clonotype appeared a few times. This chain joins TRBV9 and TRBJ1-4; D may be TRBD1 (5 bases). V shed 3 bases and J shed 4 bases, with 13 bases lying between them. The CDR3 runs 15 residues. Germline V CDR1 and CDR2: SGDLS, YYNGEE. The CDR3 nucleotides are TGTGCCAGCAGCGGACCCGGGACGGGTAATGAAAAACTGTTTTTT. This codes for CASSGPGTGNEKLFF. Full variable domain (rest looked up from reference TRBV9 and TRBJ1-4): DSGVTQTPKHLITATGQRVTLRCSPRSGDLSVYWYQQSLDQGLQFLIQYYNGEERAKGNILERFSAQQFPDLHSELNLSSLELGDSALYFCASSGPGTGNEKLFFGSGTQLSVL.

This clonotype was recorded a few times. This chain uses TRBV5-5 with TRBJ2-3; no clear D gene. Germline-derived CDR1 and CDR2 are SGHKS and YYEKEE (reference sequence). The V end lost 0 bases, the J end lost 3 bases, and 11 bases lay between the germline ends. The CDR3 extends over 15 amino acids. CDR3 loop: CASSLERGDTDTQYF. The CDR3 DNA reads TGTGCCAGCAGCTTGGAAAGAGGTGATACAGATACGCAGTATTTT.

J is TRBJ1-1 and V is TRBV4-1, with D perhaps TRBD1 (5 bases). The germline gives CDR1 MGHRA, CDR2 YSYEKL. The CDR3 totals 17 residues. Between the trimmed V and J ends, which lost 1 base and 3 bases, there was a span of 18 bases. The CDR3 reads CASSQGEQGGGDTEAFF. The CDR3 region has the DNA TGCGCCAGCAGCCAAGGGGAGCAGGGTGGAGGCGACACTGAAGCTTTCTTT.

This clonotype has more than one count but fewer than ten. The chain couples TRBV5-1 to TRBJ2-5; possible D gene TRBD1, 6 bases. Looked up from germline, CDR1 is SGHRS and CDR2 is YFSETQ. This CDR3 has 15 amino acids. V was clipped by 4 bases and J by 5 bases, with 18 bases between them. The CDR3 loop is CASSPSPDRRETQYF. The DNA of the CDR3 is TGCGCCAGCAGCCCCTCACCCGACAGGCGGGAGACCCAGTACTTC. The variable domain in full, completed from reference TRBV5-1 and TRBJ2-5, reads KAGVTQTPRYLIKTRGQQVTLSCSPISGHRSVSWYQQTPGQGLQFLFEYFSETQRNKGNFPGRFSGRQFSNSRSEMNVSTLELGDSALYLCASSPSPDRRETQYFGPGTRLLVL.

The genes are TRBV4-1 and TRBJ2-3; TRBD2 is a possible D gene (6 bases). The CDR3 length is 16 residues. Deletions cut 1 base from V and 6 bases from J, with 17 bases between. Per germline, CDR1 MGHRA and CDR2 YSYEKL. The CDR3 sequence is CASSQATGDPLDTQYF. CDR3 bases: TGCGCCAGCAGCCAAGCAACGGGGGACCCGTTGGATACGCAGTATTTT.

At least ten counts were recorded for this clonotype. In DNA form, the CDR3 reads TGTGCCAGCAGTTTTTTTGCCAGCGGGAGGGCCTACGAGCAGTACTTC. Translating gives CASSFFASGRAYEQYF. The V and J genes are TRBV28 and TRBJ2-7, with 10 bases aligning to TRBD2. This CDR3 contains 16 residues. Germline lookup yields CDR1 MDHEN and CDR2 SYDVKM. Losses at the gene ends were 3 bases for V and 2 bases for J; bases not matched to a gene: 7.

This clonotype occurred a few times. J is TRBJ2-5 and V is TRBV19, with TRBD2 matching over 12 bases. Matching the DNA end better, TRBJ2-1 makes the J call doubtful. Per the germline V gene, CDR1 is LNHDA and CDR2 is SQIVND (reference sequence). The CDR3 is 14 residues long. The CDR3 reads CASRAGLAGNEQFF. CDR3 nucleotides: TGTGCCAGTAGGGCGGGACTAGCGGGCAATGAGCAGTTCTTC.

The V and J genes are TRBV5-6 and TRBJ2-1; D unclear. Trimming pared 4 bases from V and 5 bases from J, leaving 13 bases between. The germline CDR1 and CDR2 sequences are SGHDT and YYEEEE. The CDR3 is 14 residues long. As DNA, the CDR3 is TGTGCCAGCAGCATATCCACACAGAACAATGAGCAGTTCTTC. It codes for CASSISTQNNEQFF.

This chain joins TRBV12-3 or TRBV12-4 and TRBJ2-5; 14 positions match TRBD2. Near its end, the DNA agrees better with TRBJ2-1, so the J call may be wrong. This CDR3 has 15 residues. CDR3 residues: CASSETSGRADEQFF. The DNA of the CDR3 is TGTGCCAGCAGTGAGACTAGCGGGAGGGCGGATGAGCAGTTCTTC.

V usage is TRBV14 and J usage is TRBJ1-4, with D possibly matching TRBD1 (6 bases). There are 15 residues in the CDR3. Deletions cut 3 bases from V and 8 bases from J, with 16 bases between. Per germline, CDR1 SGHDN and CDR2 FVKESK. CDR3 region: CASSQVRTATEKLFF. CDR3 nucleotide sequence: TGTGCCAGCAGCCAGGTCAGGACAGCTACAGAAAAACTGTTTTTT. Based on the CDR3 plus reference TRBV14 and TRBJ1-4, the full variable domain is EAGVTQFPSHSVIEKGQTVTLRCDPISGHDNLYWYRRVMGKEIKFLLHFVKESKQDESGMPNNRFLAERTGGTYSTLKVQPAELEDSGVYFCASSQVRTATEKLFFGSGTQLSVL.

As to this clonotype: One end of the junction does not line up with germline, which may come from a read error. This chain uses TRBV3-1 with TRBJ2-1; possible D gene TRBD2, 7 bases. Germline values: CDR1 LGHDT, CDR2 YNNKEL (reference sequence). This CDR3 is 16 amino acids long. The CDR3 region has the DNA TGTGCCAGCAGCCAAGTGGGGGGGGCCCCCTACAATGAGCGGTTCTTC. This translates into CASSQVGGAPYNERFF.

Details on this clonotype: The junction departs from germline at one end; a sequencing error may be responsible. The chain has TRBV6-5 and TRBJ2-7, with 7 bases aligning to TRBD1. This CDR3 spans 19 amino acids. Germline assignment: CDR1 MNHEY and CDR2 SVGAGI. The CDR3 DNA reads TGTGCCAGCAGTTACCCGTCGTACCGCGGGCCACAGGGGCGGTACGAGCAGTGCTTC. Its protein product is CASSYPSYRGPQGRYEQCF.

The gene calls are TRBV10-3 and TRBJ2-1; D may correspond to TRBD1 or TRBD2 (7 bases each). Germline values: CDR1 ENHRY, CDR2 SYGVKD. V shed 5 bases and J shed 3 bases, with 23 bases lying between them. The CDR3 sequence is 18 residues long. The CDR3 loop reads CAISSQGGSGQYYNEQFF. In DNA, the CDR3 is TGTGCCATCAGTTCCCAGGGGGGTAGCGGGCAGTACTACAATGAGCAGTTCTTC.

The rearrangement joins TRBV21-1 to TRBJ1-4. TRBV21-1 is recorded as a pseudogene. The CDR3 consists of 15 residues. The CDR3 here is CASSNRVWTNEKLFF. For the CDR3, the DNA is TGTGCCAGCAGCAACAGGGTTTGGACTAATGAAAAACTGTTTTTT.

V usage is TRBV12-5 and J usage is TRBJ2-3; D gene ambiguous. The CDR3 is 16 residues long. CDR1 is LGHNT and CDR2 is FRNRAP in the germline V gene. V lost 0 bases and J lost 0, with 10 bases in between. CDR3 amino acids: CASGLVKSTSTDTQYF. As DNA, the CDR3 is TGTGCTAGTGGTTTGGTAAAGTCGACTAGCACAGATACGCAGTATTTT.

This clonotype has a handful of counts. The chain recombines TRBV20-1 with TRBJ2-3; 7 nucleotides agree with TRBD2. The germline gives CDR1 DFQATT, CDR2 SNEGSKA (reference sequence). The CDR3 is 14 amino acids. With V trimmed by 1 base and J by 4 bases, 5 bases remained unmatched. The CDR3 DNA reads TGCAGTGCTAGAGCGGGAGGTAATGCAGATACGCAGTATTTT. Amino acid sequence: CSARAGGNADTQYF.

This clonotype was counted a few times. The chain employs TRBV9 and TRBJ2-7; 8 bases align to TRBD1. The CDR3 consists of 18 residues. CDR1 SGDLS and CDR2 YYNGEE come from the germline V gene. V gave up 4 bases and J gave up 3 bases; unmatched junction bases: 18. The CDR3 nucleotides are TGTGCCAGCAGCTCCAGGGGGCTTCATTTGCGGCTCGGCTACGAGCAGTACTTC. Residues: CASSSRGLHLRLGYEQYF.

This clonotype was seen only a few times. J is TRBJ2-1 and V is TRBV20-1; 9 positions agree with TRBD2. Germline V gene data show CDR1 as DFQATT and CDR2 as SNEGSKA (reference sequence). J was trimmed by 2 bases and V by 6 bases; bases with no gene match: 14. This CDR3 spans 17 amino acids. For the CDR3, the DNA is TGCAGTGCCAGGGGTGGTAGCGGGAGAAGGACCTACAATGAGCAGTTCTTC. Its protein product is CSARGGSGRRTYNEQFF.

The V gene is TRBV4-1, the J gene TRBJ2-5; D might be TRBD2 (6 bases). The CDR3 has 15 amino acids. Trimming removed 1 base from V and 2 bases from J, with 11 bases in between. The germline gives CDR1 MGHRA, CDR2 YSYEKL. CDR3 nucleotides: TGCGCCAGCAGCCAAGGACTAGTTGCTCAAGAGACCCAGTACTTC. Translation: CASSQGLVAQETQYF.

The chain joins TRBV4-1 to TRBJ1-4; weak D call: TRBD1 (5 bases). CDR3 length: 18 residues. The germline V gene has CDR1 MGHRA and CDR2 YSYEKL. The germline V and J ends were trimmed by 1 base and 4 bases, with 19 bases remaining between them. CDR3 sequence reads: CASSQGRLGTAFNEKLFF. The CDR3 bases are TGCGCCAGCAGCCAAGGTCGCCTCGGGACGGCCTTTAATGAAAAACTGTTTTTT.

The sample holds a few counts of this clonotype. This rearrangement joins TRBV5-6 to TRBJ1-3; weak D call: TRBD1 (6 bases). Deletions cut 4 bases from V and 0 bases from J, with 14 bases between. The CDR3 runs to 16 residues. From germline, CDR1 is SGHDT and CDR2 YYEEEE. The CDR3 region is CASSPGTLYSGNTIYF. For the CDR3, the DNA is TGTGCCAGCAGCCCCGGGACACTTTACTCTGGAAACACCATATATTTT.

CDR3 bases: TGCAGTGCTAGGTCGGACTCTCTTGTGGATGGCTACACCTTC. This encodes CSARSDSLVDGYTF. The chain is built from TRBV20-1 and TRBJ1-2, with D unclear. The V end lost 3 bases, the J end lost 6 bases, and 17 bases lay between the germline ends. There are 14 residues in the CDR3. Germline V lookup: CDR1 DFQATT, CDR2 SNEGSKA (reference sequence).

This clonotype was observed many times. This rearrangement joins TRBV2 to TRBJ2-1, with unresolved D. This CDR3 has 12 residues. Germline CDR1 reads SNHLY; CDR2 reads FYNNEI. Trimming pared 6 bases from V and 7 bases from J, leaving 10 bases between. CDR3 coding DNA: TGTGCCAGCAGCGGTAGTGGGAATGAGCAGTTCTTC. This encodes CASSGSGNEQFF.

This clonotype turned up a few times. The rearrangement uses TRBV6-5 and TRBJ2-6; D gene ambiguous. Germline V gene lookup returns CDR1 MNHEY and CDR2 SVGAGI. This CDR3 contains 18 residues. V lost 0 bases and J 2 bases, leaving 14 bases between the germline ends. The CDR3, as DNA: TGTGCCAGCAGTTACTCCCGGCCTTCGAGAACTGGGGCCAACGTCCTGACTTTC. It codes for CASSYSRPSRTGANVLTF.